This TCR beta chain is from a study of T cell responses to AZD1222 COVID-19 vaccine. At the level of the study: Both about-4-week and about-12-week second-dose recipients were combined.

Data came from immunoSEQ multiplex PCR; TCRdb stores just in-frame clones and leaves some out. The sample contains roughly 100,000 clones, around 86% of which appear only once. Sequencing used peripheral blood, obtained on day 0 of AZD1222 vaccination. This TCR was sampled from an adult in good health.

In DNA, the CDR3 is TGTGCCATCAGTGATATAGGGCAGATAAATCAGCCCCAGCATTTT. Amino acid sequence: CAISDIGQINQPQHF. The chain is built from TRBV10-3 and TRBJ1-5; no clear D. Germline V lookup: CDR1 ENHRY, CDR2 SYGVKD. The CDR3 sequence is 15 residues long. The ends were cut back, 3 bases at V and 4 bases at J, with 13 bases in the middle.